This T cell receptor (beta chain) was retrieved from a study of blood T cell repertoires in COVID-19. CDR1 is SGHRS and CDR2 is YFSETQ in the germline V gene. There are 13 residues in the CDR3. Losses at the gene ends were 3 bases for V and 7 bases for J; bases not matched to a gene: 2. Using immunoSEQ multiplex PCR, the repertoire was profiled, and TCRdb retains in-frame clones only, with some absent. The sample has around 45,000 clones; roughly 87% are singletons. The clonotype was recovered from a man in his 60s with active COVID-19. This chain uses TRBV5-1 with TRBJ2-1; TRBD1 matches at 9 bases. The sequenced sample consisted of peripheral blood. The CDR3 bases are TGCGCCAGCAGCTGGGACAGGGCAAATGAGCAGTTCTTC. Amino acids: CASSWDRANEQFF.